The 4 T cell receptor beta chains presented below share a single source sample, sequenced in a study of blood T cell repertoires in COVID-19. Assay used: immunoSEQ multiplex PCR; TCRdb lists only in-frame clones, some missing. The sample shows about 120,000 clones, approximately 87% of them seen only once. The sample comprised peripheral blood. These receptors were obtained from a woman between 45 and 60 years old with acute or convalescent COVID-19.

In this sample, this clone turned up once. The chain links TRBV5-1 to TRBJ2-7; D gene unclear. The germline CDR1 and CDR2 sequences are SGHRS and YFSETQ. The V gene lost 2 bases and the J gene lost 6 bases, with 9 bases spanning the gap. The CDR3 spans 12 residues. CDR3 in DNA: TGCGCCAGCAGCTTCGCAGGAATCGAGCAGTACTTC. Its translation is CASSFAGIEQYF.

Regarding this clone: The sample holds other DNA sequences that translate to the same CDR3. The rearrangement links TRBV5-1 to TRBJ1-1; D not resolved. V was pared by 1 base and J by 1 base, with 8 bases between. The CDR3 runs 14 residues. Germline lookup yields CDR1 SGHRS and CDR2 YFSETQ. CDR3 DNA sequence: TGCGCCAGCAGCTTGTGGGCGGGGAACACTGAAGCTTTCTTT. Encoded protein: CASSLWAGNTEAFF. Together with reference TRBV5-1 and TRBJ1-1, the CDR3 gives the full variable domain: KAGVTQTPRYLIKTRGQQVTLSCSPISGHRSVSWYQQTPGQGLQFLFEYFSETQRNKGNFPGRFSGRQFSNSRSEMNVSTLELGDSALYLCASSLWAGNTEAFFGQGTRLTVV.

The chain is built from TRBV27 and TRBJ1-4; TRBD1 matches at 7 bases. The trim removed 5 bases at V and 3 bases at J, leaving 6 bases unmatched. Per germline, CDR1 MNHEY and CDR2 SMNVEV (reference sequence). The CDR3 extends over 15 amino acids. CDR3 DNA sequence: TGTGCCAGCAGTCCAAGACAGGGCCCTAATGAAAAACTGTTTTTT. Encoded protein: CASSPRQGPNEKLFF.

This clone appeared once. CDR3 coding DNA: TGTGCCAGCTCACCACAAGGTGGCAGGGGGCCAGGCATTCAGTACTTC. Protein product: CASSPQGGRGPGIQYF. The rearrangement links TRBV18 to TRBJ2-4, with 8 positions matching TRBD1. J gave up 9 bases and V 1 base, and 11 bases lay outside the gene matches. The length of the CDR3 is 16 residues. Germline loops: CDR1 KGHSH, CDR2 LQKENI.